This TCR beta chain was sequenced during a study of blood T cells in healthy people across ages. Per the germline V gene, CDR1 is MNHEY and CDR2 is SVGAGI. This CDR3 region has 17 residues. The authors ran a second PCR of roughly 7 to 11 cycles using a sample-barcoded 5' primer and a J-beta primer mix. Sequencing recovered at least 3 million CDR3-containing paired-end reads from each sample. TCRdb redid the calling of the 5' RACE reads with MiXCR, one entry per CDR3 protein. The profile shows 800,000 or so distinct CDR3 sequences, approximately 25% of them singletons. This clonotype has just a few counts. One junction end disagrees with the germline gene, perhaps due to a read error. These sequences were also reported in another study, on T cells of mothers and their children.

This sequence originates from a boy under 18 in good health. The chain joins TRBV6-5 to TRBJ2-7; D unresolved. The sample was blood. This CDR3 reads CASSYSNANSLPYGQYF. The CDR3 DNA follows: TGTGCCAGCAGTTACTCGAATGCCAACTCTTTACCCTACGGGCAGTACTTC.